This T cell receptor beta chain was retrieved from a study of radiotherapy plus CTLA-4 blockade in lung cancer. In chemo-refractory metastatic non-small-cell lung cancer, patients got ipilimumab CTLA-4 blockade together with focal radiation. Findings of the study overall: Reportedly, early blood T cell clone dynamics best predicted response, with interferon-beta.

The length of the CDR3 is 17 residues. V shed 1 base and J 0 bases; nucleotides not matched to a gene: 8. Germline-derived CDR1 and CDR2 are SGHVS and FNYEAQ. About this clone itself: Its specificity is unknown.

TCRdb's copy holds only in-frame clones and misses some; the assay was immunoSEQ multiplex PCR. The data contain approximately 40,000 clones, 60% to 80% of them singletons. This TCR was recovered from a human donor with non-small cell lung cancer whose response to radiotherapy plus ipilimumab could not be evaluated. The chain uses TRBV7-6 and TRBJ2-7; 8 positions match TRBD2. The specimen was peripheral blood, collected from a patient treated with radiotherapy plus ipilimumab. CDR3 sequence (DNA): TGTGCCAGCAGCTTAGTCGCGGGGCGGGGGGCCTCCTACGAGCAGTACTTC. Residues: CASSLVAGRGASYEQYF. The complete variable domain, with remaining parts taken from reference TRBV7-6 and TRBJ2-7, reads GAGVSQSPRYKVTKRGQDVALRCDPISGHVSLYWYRQALGQGPEFLTYFNYEAQQDKSGLPNDRFSAERPEGSISTLTIQRTEQRDSAMYRCASSLVAGRGASYEQYFGPGTRLTVT.